These 25 T cell receptor beta chains originate from one sample sequenced in a study of shared clonotypes between healthy human individuals. Sequencing used immunoSEQ multiplex PCR; TCRdb keeps in-frame clones, though not all of them. The data contain some 1.5 million clones, roughly 98% of them seen just once; the ten biggest clones take up roughly 0.45%. Sequencing was performed on naive CD4+ T cells sorted from blood. Subset described: CD45RA+ positively selected. The receptors stem from a man between 25 and 39 years old in good health.

This clone was recorded once. Other DNA sequences in this specimen translate into the identical CDR3. This chain joins TRBV29-1 and TRBJ2-5; maybe TRBD2 (5 bases). This CDR3 spans 12 amino acids. Germline V gene sequence: CDR1 SQVTM, CDR2 ANQGSEA. Trimming shortened V by 3 bases and J by 5 bases, and 10 bases separated the two germline ends. CDR3 bases: TGCAGCGTTGATCGGGGTCGGGAGACCCAGTACTTC. Translation: CSVDRGRETQYF.

Notes on this clone: Other DNA sequences from this sample encode an identical CDR3 as well. The chain is built from TRBV18 and TRBJ2-5; D is undetermined. Trimming took 3 bases from V and 2 from J, leaving 7 bases between them. The germline CDR1 and CDR2 sequences are KGHSH and LQKENI. This CDR3 contains 13 residues. The CDR3 DNA sequence: TGTGCCAGCTCACCCGGGCTACAAGAGACCCAGTACTTC. It yields the protein CASSPGLQETQYF.

V is TRBV6-1 and J is TRBJ2-1; D is uncertain. Per the germline V gene, CDR1 is MNHNS and CDR2 is SASEGT. There are 15 residues in the CDR3. Trimming left V 0 bases short and J 5 bases short, with 11 bases between. The CDR3 DNA follows: TGTGCCAGCAGTGAAGCGCTTTTACCAGACAATGAGCAGTTCTTC. It is translated as CASSEALLPDNEQFF.

The chain uses TRBV5-1 and TRBJ2-3; 12 positions agree with TRBD2. CDR3 length: 14 residues. J was trimmed by 6 bases and V by 6 bases; bases with no gene match: 5. Germline assignment: CDR1 SGHRS and CDR2 YFSETQ. This CDR3 is CASIQGTSGDTQYF. CDR3 bases: TGCGCCAGCATTCAAGGGACTAGCGGGGATACGCAGTATTTT.

V is TRBV5-4 and J is TRBJ2-3; 11 bases are a match to TRBD2. The ends lost 4 bases at V and 7 bases at J; junction bases unmatched: 11. The CDR3 contains 16 residues. Germline CDR1 and CDR2: SGHNT and YYREEE (reference sequence). CDR3 bases: TGTGCCAGCAGCCCGGAGCAGATAGCGGGAGGGAATACGCAGTATTTT. It translates to CASSPEQIAGGNTQYF.

This chain connects TRBV28 to TRBJ2-1; TRBD1 might be the D (5 bases). The V and J ends lost 5 bases and 7 bases respectively, with 12 bases between them. CDR3 size: 13 residues. The germline gives CDR1 MDHEN, CDR2 SYDVKM. CDR3 region: CASSLSSGNEQFF. CDR3 nucleotide sequence: TGTGCCAGCAGTCTGAGTTCAGGGAATGAGCAGTTCTTC.

Note on this clone: Other DNA sequences within the sample encode an identical CDR3. The rearrangement joins TRBV27 to TRBJ1-2; 7 bases match TRBD1. CDR1 MNHEY and CDR2 SMNVEV come from the germline V gene (reference sequence). V shed 5 bases and J 5 bases; nucleotides not matched to a gene: 5. This CDR3 region has 13 residues. The DNA for the CDR3 is TGTGCCAGCAGTCGGACAGGAGTATATGGCTACACCTTC. Encoded protein: CASSRTGVYGYTF.

The V and J genes are TRBV10-3 and TRBJ2-2; TRBD1 matches at 7 bases. CDR1 and CDR2 (germline): ENHRY, SYGVKD. CDR3 length: 15 amino acids. V gave up 6 bases and J gave up 7 bases; unmatched junction bases: 11. Here the CDR3 DNA reads TGTGCCATCAGAGGCCAGGCTCAGGGGGTCGGGGAGCTGTTTTTT. Amino acid sequence: CAIRGQAQGVGELFF.

The rearrangement joins TRBV29-1 to TRBJ1-1; a possible D gene is TRBD1 (5 bases). V was pared by 6 bases and J by 1 base, with 12 bases between. Germline V gives CDR1 SQVTM, CDR2 ANQGSEA. CDR3 length: 13 amino acids. CDR3 amino acids: CSVLRQTNTEAFF. The CDR3 region has the DNA TGCAGCGTCCTACGACAGACGAACACTGAAGCTTTCTTT.

The chain couples TRBV7-2 to TRBJ2-7; D call uncertain. The CDR3 spans 11 residues. The V end was cut by 3 bases, the J end by 4 bases, with 4 bases between. The germline V gene encodes CDR1 SGHTA and CDR2 FQGNSA. CDR3 region: CASSFRYEQYF. In DNA, the CDR3 is TGTGCCAGCAGCTTCCGGTACGAGCAGTACTTC. The whole variable domain, filled in from reference TRBV7-2 and TRBJ2-7, reads GAGVSQSPSNKVTEKGKDVELRCDPISGHTALYWYRQSLGQGLEFLIYFQGNSAPDKSGLPSDRFSAERTGGSVSTLTIQRTQQEDSAVYLCASSFRYEQYFGPGTRLTVT.

Comment on this clone: The same CDR3 can be traced to other DNA sequences in this sample. The rearrangement joins TRBV9 to TRBJ2-3; 8 positions match TRBD2. Germline CDR1 reads SGDLS; CDR2 reads YYNGEE. This CDR3 has 15 amino acids. Germline trimming cut 0 bases from V and 7 bases from J; bases unmatched to any gene: 7. CDR3 nucleotide sequence: TGTGCCAGCAGCGTAGGCGCGGGAGGCCCCCATACGCAGTATTTT. This gives the protein CASSVGAGGPHTQYF.

The chain links TRBV6-5 to TRBJ1-2, with D unresolved. The CDR3 is 14 amino acids. The germline V gene has CDR1 MNHEY and CDR2 SVGAGI. V shed 0 bases and J shed 6 bases, with 11 bases lying between them. CDR3 in DNA: TGTGCCAGCAGTTACTCGGACCCATCGGATGGCTACACCTTC. Protein: CASSYSDPSDGYTF.

This clone was observed a single time. V and J are TRBV7-8 and TRBJ2-3; a weak D match, TRBD2 (6 bases). V lost 4 bases and J 1 base, leaving 15 bases between the germline ends. The CDR3 is 16 residues long. Germline V gene sequence: CDR1 SGHVS, CDR2 FQNEAQ. The CDR3 is CASSYFPSDRTDTQYF. The CDR3 DNA sequence: TGTGCCAGCAGCTACTTTCCTAGCGACCGCACAGATACGCAGTATTTT. Drawing the rest from reference TRBV7-8 and TRBJ2-3, the complete variable domain is GAGVSQSPRYKVAKRGQDVALRCDPISGHVSLFWYQQALGQGPEFLTYFQNEAQLDKSGLPSDRFFAERPEGSVSTLKIQRTQQEDSAVYLCASSYFPSDRTDTQYFGPGTRLTVL.

Concerning this clone: This sample includes further DNA sequences coding for the same CDR3. The V call is TRBV18, the J call TRBJ1-1; a possible D gene is TRBD1 (5 bases). The V and J ends lost 6 bases and 1 base respectively, with 12 bases between them. The CDR3 loop spans 14 amino acids. Germline V lookup: CDR1 KGHSH, CDR2 LQKENI. The chain's CDR3 is CASSPQGANTEAFF. The CDR3, as DNA: TGTGCCAGCTCCCCCCAGGGTGCGAACACTGAAGCTTTCTTT.

Concerning this clone: Other DNA variants within this sample encode the same CDR3. J is TRBJ2-3 and V is TRBV7-2; D is unresolved. Germline V gene sequence: CDR1 SGHTA, CDR2 FQGNSA. The CDR3 contains 14 residues. The V end lost 2 bases, the J end lost 1 base, and 7 bases lay between the germline ends. Here the CDR3 DNA reads TGTGCCAGCAGCTTAAGTGCGCGCACAGATACGCAGTATTTT. Amino acid sequence: CASSLSARTDTQYF.

In nucleotides, the CDR3 is TGTGCCAGCAGCCCAGAGACAGGGGGCGTTCGGAACACCATATATTTT. Its translation: CASSPETGGVRNTIYF. V is TRBV9 and J is TRBJ1-3; 10 bases fit TRBD1. The germline V gene encodes CDR1 SGDLS and CDR2 YYNGEE. The CDR3 totals 16 residues. With V trimmed by 4 bases and J by 7 bases, 11 bases remained unmatched.

In this sample, this clone turned up once. V usage is TRBV4-1 and J usage is TRBJ2-3; no clear D. The CDR3 has 14 residues. From germline, CDR1 is MGHRA and CDR2 YSYEKL. V lost 4 bases, J lost 1 base, and 9 bases lay in between. The CDR3 spells CASSLSARTDTQYF. CDR3 bases: TGCGCCAGCAGCCTCTCCGCCCGCACAGATACGCAGTATTTT.

The rearrangement uses TRBV19 and TRBJ2-3; TRBD1 aligns across 7 bases. Unmatched junction bases numbered 8, after V lost 5 bases and J lost 6 bases. Looked up from germline, CDR1 is LNHDA and CDR2 is SQIVND (reference sequence). The CDR3 runs to 14 residues. CDR3 sequence: CASSGLTGADTQYF. The DNA of the CDR3 is TGTGCCAGTAGTGGGCTAACAGGGGCGGATACGCAGTATTTT.

The chain joins TRBV5-1 to TRBJ1-2; 7 bases fit TRBD1. Germline lookup yields CDR1 SGHRS and CDR2 YFSETQ. V gave up 7 bases and J gave up 0 bases; unmatched junction bases: 9. The CDR3 length is 15 residues. CDR3: CASSPPGQSNYGYTF. The DNA of the CDR3 is TGCGCCAGCTCCCCACCGGGACAGTCTAACTATGGCTACACCTTC.

CDR3 DNA: TGTGCCAGCAGCGTTCTCGACAGGGCCAACGTCCTGACTTTC. This gives the protein CASSVLDRANVLTF. This chain links TRBV9 with TRBJ2-6; D is unclear. Germline V gene lookup returns CDR1 SGDLS and CDR2 YYNGEE. Trimming cost V 2 bases and J 5 bases, with 8 bases left between them. The CDR3 runs to 14 residues.

V and J are TRBV27 and TRBJ2-7, with 9 nucleotides matching TRBD2. V shed 0 bases and J 7 bases; nucleotides not matched to a gene: 10. Per germline, CDR1 MNHEY and CDR2 SMNVEV (reference sequence). CDR3 length: 16 residues. CDR3 amino acids: CASSLSRLAGLGEQYF. CDR3 DNA sequence: TGTGCCAGCAGTTTATCACGCCTAGCGGGGTTGGGAGAGCAGTACTTC.

The V and J genes are TRBV5-1 and TRBJ2-6; no definite D call. Trimming left V 1 base short and J 0 bases short, with 8 bases between. CDR3 length: 16 residues. Germline lookup yields CDR1 SGHRS and CDR2 YFSETQ. The CDR3: CASSLIRPSGANVLTF. The CDR3 DNA is TGCGCCAGCAGCTTGATTCGGCCCTCTGGGGCCAACGTCCTGACTTTC.

The chain uses TRBV29-1 and TRBJ2-7, with no clear D. V dropped 7 bases and J dropped 0 bases, with 22 bases sitting between them. Germline V lookup: CDR1 SQVTM, CDR2 ANQGSEA. This CDR3 contains 16 residues. CDR3 DNA sequence: TGCAGCGCCGCCCGAATTTCCGGTTCCCTCTCCTACGAGCAGTACTTC. Residues: CSAARISGSLSYEQYF.

The chain uses TRBV27 and TRBJ2-5; TRBD1 is a possible D gene (5 bases). Trimming left V 0 bases short and J 4 bases short, with 21 bases between. The CDR3 loop spans 18 amino acids. Germline V gene lookup returns CDR1 MNHEY and CDR2 SMNVEV (reference sequence). The DNA of the CDR3 is TGTGCCAGCAGTTTATCGGTCGGACGCGCAGGGTCGGCAGAGACCCAGTACTTC. The encoded protein is CASSLSVGRAGSAETQYF.

V gene TRBV7-2 combines with J gene TRBJ2-1; no definite D call. Germline V gives CDR1 SGHTA, CDR2 FQGNSA. V was pared by 6 bases and J by 9 bases, with 21 bases between. CDR3 length: 15 residues. As DNA, the CDR3 is TGTGCCAGCAGTTCCCTCGCGATAGCTCCGGGTGAGCAGTTCTTC. This translates into CASSSLAIAPGEQFF.